This T cell receptor beta chain was recovered during a study of blood T cell repertoires in COVID-19. The method was immunoSEQ multiplex PCR; TCRdb's version includes in-frame clones alone and lacks a portion of them. The sample consists of some 130,000 clones, approximately 84% of them appearing once. V shed 8 bases and J shed 4 bases, with 15 bases lying between them. This CDR3 is 13 amino acids long. CDR1 is SNHLY and CDR2 is FYNNEI in the germline V gene. The rearrangement uses TRBV2 and TRBJ2-7; D not certain. Sequencing used PBMCs or T cells enriched from blood (not recorded which). The sequence was obtained from a middle-aged man with acute COVID-19. In DNA, the CDR3 is TGTGCCAGCCTAGTTCTAGGCTCTTACGAGCAGTACTTC. Its protein is CASLVLGSYEQYF.